This T cell receptor beta chain was captured in a study of T cells in localized non-small cell lung cancer. Comment on this clone: As yet, its antigen is unknown.

The germline gives CDR1 SNHLY, CDR2 FYNNEI. This CDR3 has 18 residues. V lost 3 bases, J lost 2 bases, and 23 bases lay in between. Sequencing used immunoSEQ multiplex PCR; TCRdb keeps in-frame clones, though not all of them. The sample consists of around 23,000 clones, approximately 91% of them appearing once. Study results and limitations: It was uninvolved adjacent lung that showed the highest T cell clonality, exceeding tumor.

This sequence joins TRBV2 and TRBJ2-7; maybe TRBD1 (5 bases). The TCR sequence derives from a male donor older than 55 with stage II lung adenocarcinoma. The material sequenced was peripheral blood mononuclear cells, taken before any cancer treatment. CDR3 protein: CASSDPPLTESRPYEQYF. CDR3 nucleotides: TGTGCCAGCAGTGATCCCCCCCTGACAGAGTCTCGACCCTACGAGCAGTACTTC.